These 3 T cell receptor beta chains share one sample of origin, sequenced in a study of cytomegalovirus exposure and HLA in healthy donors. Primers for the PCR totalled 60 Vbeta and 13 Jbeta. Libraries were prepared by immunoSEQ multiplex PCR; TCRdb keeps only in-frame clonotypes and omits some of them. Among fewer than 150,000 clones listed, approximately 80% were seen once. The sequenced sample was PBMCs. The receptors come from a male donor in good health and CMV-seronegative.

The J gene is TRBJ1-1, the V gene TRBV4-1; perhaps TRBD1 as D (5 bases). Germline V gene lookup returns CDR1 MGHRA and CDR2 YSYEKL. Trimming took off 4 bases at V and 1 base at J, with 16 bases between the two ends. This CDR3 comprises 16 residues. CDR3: CASSLHPRQTNTEAFF. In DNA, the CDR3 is TGCGCCAGCAGCCTTCACCCTCGACAGACGAACACTGAAGCTTTCTTT.

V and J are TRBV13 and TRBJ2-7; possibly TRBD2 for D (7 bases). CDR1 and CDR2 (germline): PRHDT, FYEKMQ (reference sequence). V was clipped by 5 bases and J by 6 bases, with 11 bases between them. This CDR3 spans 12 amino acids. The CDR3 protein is CASSPRGGEQYF. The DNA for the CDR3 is TGTGCCAGCAGCCCGAGGGGGGGCGAGCAGTACTTC.

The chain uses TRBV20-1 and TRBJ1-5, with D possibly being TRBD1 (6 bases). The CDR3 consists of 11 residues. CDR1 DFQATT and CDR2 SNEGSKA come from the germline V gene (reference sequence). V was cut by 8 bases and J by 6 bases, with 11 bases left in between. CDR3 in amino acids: CSIGGAQPQHF. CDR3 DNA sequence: TGCAGTATAGGGGGGGCTCAGCCCCAGCATTTT.